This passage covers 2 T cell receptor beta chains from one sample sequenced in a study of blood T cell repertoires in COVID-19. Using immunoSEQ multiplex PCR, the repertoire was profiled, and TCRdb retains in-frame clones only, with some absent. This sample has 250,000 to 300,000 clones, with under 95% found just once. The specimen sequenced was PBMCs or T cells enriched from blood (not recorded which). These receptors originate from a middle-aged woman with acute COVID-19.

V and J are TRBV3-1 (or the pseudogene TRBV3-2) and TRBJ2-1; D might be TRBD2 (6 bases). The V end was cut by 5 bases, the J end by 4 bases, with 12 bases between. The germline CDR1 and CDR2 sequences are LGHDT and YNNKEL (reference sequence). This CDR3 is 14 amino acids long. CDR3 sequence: CASSARDLYNEQFF. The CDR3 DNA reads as TGTGCCAGCAGCGCACGGGACTTATACAATGAGCAGTTCTTC.

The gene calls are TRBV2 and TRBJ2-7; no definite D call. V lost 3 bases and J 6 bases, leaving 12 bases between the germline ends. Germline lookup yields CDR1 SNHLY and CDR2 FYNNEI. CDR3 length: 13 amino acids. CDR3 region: CASSEVSTAEQYF. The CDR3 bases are TGTGCCAGCAGTGAGGTTAGCACGGCCGAGCAGTACTTC.